The sequence of this T cell receptor (beta chain) was determined in a study of shared clonotypes between healthy human individuals. Findings and caveats of the study: Donor scarcity curtailed the genetic and exposure-history diversity represented herein.

Genomic DNA, for the unsorted samples, came from about 90 million PBMCs. The germline V and J ends were trimmed by 0 bases and 6 bases, with 15 bases remaining between them. This CDR3 is 15 amino acids long. The germline V gene encodes CDR1 LNHNV and CDR2 YYDKDF (reference sequence). Per the original methods: ImmunoSEQ yielded junction-only sequences lacking quality scores, so filtering differed. Profiled with immunoSEQ multiplex PCR; TCRdb holds only in-frame clones, not every one. The V and J calls and clone size come from that table; D and trimming were worked out from the DNA. Among over 400,000 clones listed, approximately 82% were seen once. This clone was seen at least ten times. What it binds is unknown.

The clonotype was recovered from a woman aged 35 to 49 in good health. Some clones in this sample may be carry-over from other donors' samples. The chain recombines TRBV15 with TRBJ2-7; TRBD2 might be the D (5 bases). Sequencing was carried out using PBMCs. CDR3: CATSRDRSGRREQYF. In DNA form, the CDR3 reads TGTGCCACCAGCAGAGATCGAAGCGGTAGGCGCGAGCAGTACTTC.